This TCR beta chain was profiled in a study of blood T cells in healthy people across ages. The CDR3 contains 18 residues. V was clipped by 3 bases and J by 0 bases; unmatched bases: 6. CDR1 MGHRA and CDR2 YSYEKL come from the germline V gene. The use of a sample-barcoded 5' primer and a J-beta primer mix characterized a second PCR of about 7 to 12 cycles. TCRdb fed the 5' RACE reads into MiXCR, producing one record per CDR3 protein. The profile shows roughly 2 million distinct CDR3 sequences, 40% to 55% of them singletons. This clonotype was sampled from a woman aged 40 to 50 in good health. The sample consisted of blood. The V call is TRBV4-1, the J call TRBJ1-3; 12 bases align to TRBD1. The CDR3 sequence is CASSHRDRGPNSGNTIYF. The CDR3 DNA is TGCGCCAGCAGCCACCGGGACAGGGGGCCCAACTCTGGAAACACCATATATTTT.